This T cell receptor (beta chain) was captured in a study of T-cell memory formation after mild COVID-19. One entry per CDR3 protein results from TCRdb running MiXCR on the 5' RACE reads. The sample carries more than 450,000 distinct CDR3 sequences, under 20% recorded once. Trimming stripped 2 bases from V and 5 bases from J, with 9 bases between. The CDR3 runs to 13 residues. The source of this sequence is an adult woman who had mild COVID-19 (a few samples of this study predate the infection). Cell type and time point are not known. The genes are TRBV12-3 or TRBV12-4 and TRBJ2-5; D unresolved. Material for sequencing was PBMCs or a T cell subset sorted from them (not recorded which). The CDR3 nucleotides are TGTGCCAGCAGTTTAACGGTGCCGGAGACCCAGTACTTC. Its translation is CASSLTVPETQYF.